Given below is one T cell receptor (beta chain) in context. Its antigen is not known. These data belong to a study of T cell responses to AZD1222 COVID-19 vaccine. Study outcomes and limitations: AZD1222 recipients seropositive at baseline numbered only six. Once two AZD1222 doses were given, Spike-specific TCR breadth and depth went up.

The germline V gene encodes CDR1 SEHNR and CDR2 FQNEAQ (reference sequence). Deletions cut 2 bases from V and 5 bases from J, with 11 bases between. The CDR3 loop spans 14 amino acids. Method: immunoSEQ multiplex PCR; TCRdb's copy keeps in-frame clones and lacks some. The repertoire holds over 200,000 clones, with around 94% as singletons. This chain connects TRBV7-9 to TRBJ2-3; D perhaps matches TRBD1 (5 bases). This TCR derives from an adult who received the MenACWY meningococcal vaccine as a control. The material sequenced was peripheral blood, taken 28 days after the second dose of the MenACWY control vaccine. The CDR3 nucleotides are TGTGCCAGCAGCTTACAAGGGGTCATAGATACGCAGTATTTT. As protein: CASSLQGVIDTQYF. Full variable domain (missing parts from reference TRBV7-9 and TRBJ2-3): DTGVSQNPRHKITKRGQNVTFRCDPISEHNRLYWYRQTLGQGPEFLTYFQNEAQLEKSRLLSDRFSAERPKGSFSTLEIQRTEQGDSAMYLCASSLQGVIDTQYFGPGTRLTVL.